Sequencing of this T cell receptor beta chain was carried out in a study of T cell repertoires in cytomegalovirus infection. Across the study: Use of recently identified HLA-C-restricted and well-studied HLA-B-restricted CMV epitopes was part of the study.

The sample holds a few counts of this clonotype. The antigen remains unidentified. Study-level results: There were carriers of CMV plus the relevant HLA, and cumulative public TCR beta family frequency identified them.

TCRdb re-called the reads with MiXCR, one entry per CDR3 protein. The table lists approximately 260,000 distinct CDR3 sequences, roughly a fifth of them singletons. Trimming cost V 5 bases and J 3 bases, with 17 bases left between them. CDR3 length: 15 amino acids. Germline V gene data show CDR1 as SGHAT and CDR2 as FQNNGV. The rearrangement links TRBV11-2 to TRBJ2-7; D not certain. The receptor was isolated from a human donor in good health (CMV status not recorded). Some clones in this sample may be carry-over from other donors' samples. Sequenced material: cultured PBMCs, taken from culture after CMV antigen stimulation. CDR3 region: CASSPTVGSIYEQYF. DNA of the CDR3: TGTGCCAGCAGCCCGACCGTGGGAAGCATCTACGAGCAGTACTTC.